This TCR beta chain is drawn from a study of T-cell memory formation after mild COVID-19. A single record per CDR3 protein comes from TCRdb applying MiXCR to the 5' RACE reads. The repertoire consists of approximately 570,000 distinct CDR3 sequences, with roughly 18% occurring once and the leading ten covering 12%. Trimming shortened V by 6 bases and J by 0 bases, and 14 bases separated the two germline ends. Germline assignment: CDR1 SGDLS and CDR2 YYNGEE. This CDR3 spans 15 amino acids. The sequenced sample was PBMCs or a T cell subset sorted from them (not recorded which). The chain has TRBV9 and TRBJ2-3; a weak D match, TRBD2 (5 bases). This TCR derives from an adult woman who had mild COVID-19 (a few samples of this study predate the infection). Cell type and time point are not known. CDR3 region: CASTPRADSTDTQYF. The CDR3 DNA reads as TGTGCCAGCACCCCCCGAGCGGACAGCACAGATACGCAGTATTTT.